The source of this TCR beta chain is a study of blood T cell repertoires in COVID-19. Sequencing used immunoSEQ multiplex PCR; TCRdb keeps in-frame clones, though not all of them. The table includes roughly 140,000 clones, roughly 79% detected once. The V end lost 5 bases, the J end lost 1 base, and 12 bases lay between the germline ends. CDR1 is SEHNR, CDR2 FQNEAQ, per germline (reference sequence). The CDR3 extends over 15 amino acids. This sequence originates from a human donor with acute or convalescent COVID-19. The donor label of this sample is uncertain. J is TRBJ1-3 and V is TRBV7-9; maybe TRBD1 (5 bases). The specimen was peripheral blood. The CDR3 sequence is CASSTGEGSGNTIYF. The CDR3 region has the DNA TGTGCCAGCAGCACGGGAGAGGGGTCTGGAAACACCATATATTTT.